Sequencing of this TCR beta chain was carried out in a study of shared clonotypes between healthy human individuals. This CDR3 contains 13 residues. Germline lookup yields CDR1 SGHTA and CDR2 FQGNSA. The V gene lost 0 bases and the J gene lost 4 bases, with 4 bases spanning the gap. As regards this clone: The identical CDR3 is also encoded by other nucleotide sequences in the sample.

TCRdb keeps only in-frame clones here, not all; method: immunoSEQ multiplex PCR. The repertoire holds more than 2,000,000 clones, with more than 85% as singletons. Sequenced: naive CD4+ T cells from PBMCs. Subset here: CD45RA+ positively selected. This receptor was identified in a man aged 18 to 35 in good health. Some clones in this sample may be carry-over from other donors' samples. V gene TRBV7-2 combines with J gene TRBJ1-5; D uncertain. The CDR3 sequence is CASSLARNQPQHF. The DNA of the CDR3 is TGTGCCAGCAGCTTAGCCCGGAATCAGCCCCAGCATTTT.